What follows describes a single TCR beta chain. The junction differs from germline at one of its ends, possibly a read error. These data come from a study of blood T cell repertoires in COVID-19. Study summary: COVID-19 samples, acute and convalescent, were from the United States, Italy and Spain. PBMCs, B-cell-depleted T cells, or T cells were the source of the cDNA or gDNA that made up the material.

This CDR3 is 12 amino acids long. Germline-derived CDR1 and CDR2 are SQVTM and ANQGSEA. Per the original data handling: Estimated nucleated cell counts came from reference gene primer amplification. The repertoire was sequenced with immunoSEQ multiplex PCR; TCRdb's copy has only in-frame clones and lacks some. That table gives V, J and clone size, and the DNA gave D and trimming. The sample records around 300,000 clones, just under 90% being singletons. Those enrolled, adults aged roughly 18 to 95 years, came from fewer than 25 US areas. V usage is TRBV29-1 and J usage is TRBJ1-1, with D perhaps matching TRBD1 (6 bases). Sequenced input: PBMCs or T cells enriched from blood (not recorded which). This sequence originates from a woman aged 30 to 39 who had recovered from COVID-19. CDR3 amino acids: CSVQTGRYETFF. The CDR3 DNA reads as TGCAGCGTTCAGACAGGCCGATATGAAACTTTCTTT. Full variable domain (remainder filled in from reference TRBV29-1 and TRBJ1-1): SAVISQKPSRDICQRGTSLTIQCQVDSQVTMMFWYRQQPGQSLTLIATANQGSEATYESGFVIDKFPISRPNLTFSTLTVSNMSPEDSSIYLCSVQTGRYETFFGQGTRLTVV.